This TCR beta chain came from a study of blood T cell repertoires in COVID-19. Turning to the study itself: Specimens from acute and convalescent COVID-19 originated in the United States, Italy and Spain. T cells, B-cell-depleted T cells, or PBMCs provided the cDNA or gDNA that served as material.

Germline CDR1 is SGHRS and CDR2 is YFSETQ. V was clipped by 3 bases and J by 1 base; unmatched bases: 3. The CDR3 length is 15 residues. Original analysis: Using reference gene primer amplification, nucleated cell counts were estimated. The method was immunoSEQ multiplex PCR; TCRdb's version includes in-frame clones alone and lacks a portion of them. V, J and clone size reflect that table, while D and trimming were determined from the DNA. This sample yields fewer than 300,000 clones, of which about 82% are seen a single time; approximately 5% belongs to the top ten. This sequence originates from a man aged 50-59 years with active or convalescent COVID-19. This chain joins TRBV5-1 and TRBJ1-1; 10 positions match TRBD1. Sequencing was carried out using peripheral blood. In DNA, the CDR3 is TGCGCCAGCAGCTGGGGACAGGGGAAGAACACTGAAGCTTTCTTT. Translating gives CASSWGQGKNTEAFF.